A selection of T cell receptor beta chains follows, all from one sample in a study of CD8+CD57+ T cells in acquired aplastic anemia. TCRdb recomputed calls from the reads with MiXCR, one row per CDR3 protein. The data hold some 200,000 distinct CDR3 sequences, with roughly 60% observed a single time. What was sequenced was sorted CD4+, CD8+, or CD8+CD57+ T cells (not recorded which) from PBMCs. These receptors were obtained from a human donor with aplastic anemia. CDR3s include the opening cysteine and the closing phenylalanine or tryptophan. D genes are given only for firm matches. For some rows the clone size is stated as once, few or many, or as a class when expanded; others skip it.

clone_size,d_call,j_call,v_call,cdr3_aa,cdr3_nt
NA,NA,TRBJ2-5,TRBV9,CASSAPFGRNQETQYF,TGTGCCAGCAGCGCCCCGTTCGGCAGGAACCAAGAGACCCAGTACTTC
NA,TRBD1,TRBJ2-6,TRBV6-1,CASRITGGAGANVLTF,TGTGCCAGCAGAATCACAGGGGGCGCTGGGGCCAACGTCCTGACTTTC
few,NA,TRBJ2-1,TRBV7-8,CASSLAAGANEQFF,TGTGCCAGCAGCTTAGCGGCGGGCGCCAATGAGCAGTTCTTC
once,TRBD1,TRBJ2-5,TRBV7-9,CASRARQGETQYF,TGTGCCAGTAGAGCTAGACAGGGAGAGACCCAGTACTTC
NA,TRBD2,TRBJ2-5,TRBV7-2,CASSFPWEGQETQYF,TGTGCCAGCAGCTTCCCCTGGGAGGGGCAAGAGACCCAGTACTTC
NA,NA,TRBJ2-3,TRBV2,CASSEEVDTDTQYF,TGTGCCAGCAGTGAAGAGGTTGACACAGATACGCAGTATTTT
NA,NA,TRBJ1-2,TRBV20-1,CSARGDFYGYTF,TGCAGTGCTAGAGGGGACTTCTATGGCTACACCTTC
NA,TRBD1,TRBJ2-3,TRBV9,CASSSGQGVMTDTQYF,TGTGCCAGCAGCTCGGGACAGGGGGTAATGACAGATACGCAGTATTTT
NA,NA,TRBJ2-2,TRBV2,CASSDLTGELFF,TGTGCCAGCAGTGATCTTACCGGGGAGCTGTTTTTT
once,NA,TRBJ2-3,TRBV28,CASSQGLGDTDTQYF,TGTGCCAGCAGCCAAGGGCTAGGGGATACAGATACGCAGTATTTT
NA,TRBD1,TRBJ2-7,TRBV12-3/TRBV12-4,CASSAWDRPRYEQYF,TGTGCCAGCAGCGCATGGGACAGGCCTAGGTATGAGCAGTACTTC
NA,TRBD1,TRBJ2-3,TRBV7-3,CASSTRTGVFGTDTQYF,TGTGCCAGCAGCACCAGGACAGGGGTTTTTGGCACAGATACGCAGTATTTT
NA,NA,TRBJ2-1,TRBV2,CASSAAYNEQFF,TGTGCCAGCAGTGCGGCTTACAATGAGCAGTTCTTC
NA,NA,TRBJ1-1,TRBV14,CASSHIQVGNTEAFF,TGTGCCAGCAGCCATATACAGGTGGGGAACACTGAAGCTTTCTTT
few,TRBD1,TRBJ1-5,TRBV2,CASSEEGAKAQHF,TGTGCCAGCAGTGAAGAGGGGGCTAAGGCCCAGCATTTT
many,NA,TRBJ2-5,TRBV7-8,CASSLWTGSGETQYF,TGTGCCAGCAGCTTATGGACGGGCAGTGGAGAGACCCAGTACTTC
NA,NA,TRBJ2-7,TRBV10-3,CASSEMASSYEQYF,TGTGCCAGCAGTGAAATGGCCTCCTCCTACGAGCAGTACTTC
many,TRBD1,TRBJ1-2,TRBV12-3/TRBV12-4,CASSFPPTGPGANYGYTF,TGTGCCAGCAGTTTTCCACCGACAGGGCCCGGGGCTAACTATGGCTACACCTTC
once,NA,TRBJ2-7,TRBV4-2,CASSLGGTVTYF,TGTGCCAGCAGCTTAGGGGGGACAGTGACGTACTTC
NA,NA,TRBJ1-3,TRBV7-8,CASSPGLLRGNTIYF,TGTGCCAGCAGCCCAGGGCTGTTGCGTGGAAACACCATATATTTT
NA,NA,TRBJ2-7,TRBV11-2,CASSRGQPYEQYF,TGTGCCAGCAGCAGAGGACAGCCCTACGAGCAGTACTTC
few,NA,TRBJ2-7,TRBV24-1,CATSDSSYEQYF,TGTGCCACCAGTGACTCGTCCTACGAGCAGTACTTC
many,NA,TRBJ2-7,TRBV12-3/TRBV12-4,CASSSLYEQYF,TGTGCCAGCAGTTCCCTCTACGAGCAGTACTTC
NA,NA,TRBJ2-1,TRBV2,CASRDTVTGYPRPQFF,TGTGCCAGCAGGGACACCGTGACAGGTTACCCTCGTCCGCAGTTCTTC
few,NA,TRBJ1-2,TRBV27,CASSTRGGEGYTF,TGTGCCAGCAGTACGCGGGGAGGTGAGGGCTACACCTTC
NA,NA,TRBJ2-5,TRBV5-1,CASSLEGHGQETQYF,TGCGCCAGCAGCTTGGAGGGACACGGGCAAGAGACCCAGTACTTC
many,TRBD1,TRBJ2-7,TRBV5-1,CASSLGQGWDEQYF,TGCGCCAGCAGCTTAGGACAGGGTTGGGACGAGCAGTACTTC
NA,NA,TRBJ2-2,TRBV29-1,CSVEPRTGELFF,TGCAGCGTTGAACCCCGCACCGGGGAGCTGTTTTTT
NA,NA,TRBJ2-3,TRBV7-3,CSSSHGEVDTQYF,TGTTCCAGCAGTCACGGCGAGGTGGATACGCAGTATTTT
few,NA,TRBJ1-6,TRBV4-1,CASSQDPALHSPLHF,TGCGCCAGCAGCCAAGACCCAGCCCTGCATTCACCCCTCCACTTT
NA,TRBD1,TRBJ1-2,TRBV9,CASSVEEGAEYGYTF,TGTGCCAGCAGCGTAGAGGAGGGGGCAGAGTATGGCTACACCTTC
NA,TRBD1,TRBJ2-6,TRBV19,CASSMGQGVAGANVLTF,TGTGCCAGTAGTATGGGACAGGGGGTCGCTGGGGCCAACGTCCTGACTTTC
few,NA,TRBJ2-3,TRBV20-1,CSASSDTQYF,TGCAGTGCTAGCTCTGATACGCAGTATTTT
NA,TRBD1,TRBJ1-6,TRBV10-3,CAISESRDRASPLHF,TGTGCCATCAGTGAGTCGCGTGACAGGGCTTCACCCCTCCACTTT
NA,TRBD1,TRBJ2-1,TRBV7-2,CASSRVSIGTGNYNEQFF,TGTGCCAGCAGCCGAGTTTCTATAGGGACAGGGAATTACAATGAGCAGTTCTTC
many,NA,TRBJ1-4,TRBV7-9,CASSSNEGSVDNEKLFF,TGTGCCAGCAGTTCAAATGAGGGGAGCGTTGATAATGAAAAACTGTTTTTT
NA,NA,TRBJ2-5,TRBV7-9,CASSSGELAPQETQYF,TGTGCCAGCAGCTCCGGGGAGCTAGCCCCGCAAGAGACCCAGTACTTC
NA,NA,TRBJ1-2,TRBV7-2,CASSPVSDYGYTF,TGTGCCAGCAGCCCGGTGTCAGACTATGGCTACACCTTC
NA,NA,TRBJ2-7,TRBV24-1,CATSDSLSRGNYEQYF,TGTGCCACCAGTGATTCGCTAAGTAGGGGCAACTACGAGCAGTACTTC
few,NA,TRBJ1-6,TRBV7-2,CASSLAGSNSPLHF,TGTGCCAGCAGCTTAGCCGGATCCAATTCACCCCTCCACTTT
many,NA,TRBJ2-1,TRBV20-1,CSARDVGEQFF,TGCAGTGCTAGAGATGTTGGCGAGCAGTTCTTC
many,NA,TRBJ1-6,TRBV30,CACQDSSYNSPLHF,TGTGCCTGCCAAGACAGCTCCTATAATTCACCCCTCCACTTT
NA,NA,TRBJ1-2,TRBV9,CASSASTGSNYGYTF,TGTGCCAGCAGCGCCTCAACAGGGAGTAACTATGGCTACACCTTC
many,NA,TRBJ2-7,TRBV27,CASSGTGLYEQYF,TGTGCCAGCAGTGGAACAGGGTTGTACGAGCAGTACTTC
few,NA,TRBJ2-3,TRBV20-1,CSVVIVTDTQYF,TGCAGCGTTGTGATAGTCACAGATACGCAGTATTTT
few,NA,TRBJ2-2,TRBV5-6,CASSLQGKLFF,TGTGCCAGCAGCCTCCAGGGGAAGCTGTTTTTT
NA,TRBD2,TRBJ2-5,TRBV7-2,CASSLLGTRVETQYF,TGTGCCAGCAGCTTACTAGGGACTAGAGTTGAGACCCAGTACTTC
NA,NA,TRBJ2-1,TRBV2,CASKRNLANEQFF,TGTGCCAGCAAACGGAACCTAGCGAATGAGCAGTTCTTC
NA,TRBD1,TRBJ1-1,TRBV7-8,CASSLGTGLGTEAFF,TGTGCCAGCAGCCTGGGGACAGGGCTCGGCACTGAAGCTTTCTTT
NA,NA,TRBJ1-2,TRBV7-9,CASSQAGASYGYTF,TGTGCCAGCAGCCAAGCGGGGGCTAGCTATGGCTACACCTTC
NA,NA,TRBJ2-7,TRBV10-1,CASDLGQYF,TGCGCCAGCGACCTTGGGCAGTACTTC
NA,NA,TRBJ2-1,TRBV20-1,CSARGRELNNEQFF,TGCAGTGCTAGAGGCAGGGAACTTAACAATGAGCAGTTCTTC
NA,TRBD1,TRBJ1-1,TRBV29-1,CSVEGAGGTEAFF,TGCAGCGTTGAAGGGGCAGGGGGAACTGAAGCTTTCTTT
NA,NA,TRBJ2-3,TRBV12-3/TRBV12-4,CASSQVGDTQYF,TGTGCCAGCAGCCAAGTGGGAGATACGCAGTATTTT
NA,NA,TRBJ1-4,TRBV15,CATCPAGRKEKLFF,TGTGCCACCTGCCCAGCGGGGCGGAAAGAAAAACTGTTTTTT